This TCR beta chain was documented in a study of shared clonotypes between healthy human individuals (TCRdb year 2020). About the study as a whole: Two women and a few men aged 18 to 49 years were included in the cohort. Blood TCR repertoires of roughly five healthy adults were deeply sequenced to estimate repertoire size and the extent of clonotype sharing between individuals. To increase sequencing depth and limit assay-specific biases, TCR repertoire library preparation and sequencing were carried out by different laboratories using diverse techniques. Leukapheresis yielded between about 0.94 and 9.5 billion PBMCs per donor. Results and caveats for the whole study, not just this receptor: Sampling was limited to blood, and TCR repertoires in tissue likely differ from TCR repertoires in blood. The small number of donors limited the genetic and exposure-history diversity represented. Based on pairwise subsampling, the degree of clonotype sharing among donors was expected to be affected by sequencing depth.

Using the deep immunoSEQ assay, TCR CDR3 regions were amplified from genomic DNA by multiplex PCR. Extracted genomic DNA from each cell subset was spread evenly across all wells of several immunoSEQ 96-well plates, with each plate serving as a replicate. Each replicate PCR for unsorted PBMC received 250 to 300 ng genomic DNA, equal to 25,000 to 35,000 T cell genomes. Unsorted PBMC genomic DNA was sequenced across ten immunoSEQ deep assay plates. Purified libraries were quantified with a Qubit 3.0 fluorometer, sized on a Bioanalyzer 2100, and re-quantified with the KAPA Library Quantification kit. Every immunoSEQ 96-well plate was sequenced on a separate single-read 150-cycle Illumina NextSeq 550 flow cell. On the study's bioinformatics: Because the immunoSEQ output held only junctional sequences and lacked quality scores, the filtering could not match the filtering applied to full-length reads. Sequences were annotated with PyIR, a Python wrapper for IgBLAST v1.9, using IMGT germline references to assign V/J genes and CDR3. Reads were removed for weak V/J assignments (E-value above 1e-6), missing CDR3, stop codons, out-of-frame junctions, or ambiguous translated residues. A V3J clonotype was defined by an identical inferred V gene, J gene, and CDR3 amino acid sequence. Percentage overlap between repertoires was calculated by dividing the number of shared unique clonotypes by the size of the smaller repertoire. RTK rarefaction, the Chao1 estimator, and Recon v2.1 estimates of unobserved clonotypes were used to assess repertoire richness. This is the immuneACCESS table as TCRdb keeps it, with only in-frame sequences that have V and J called. A part of the clones is gone; compared with another copy, unresolved V genes explain less than half, and the rest is unexplained. V and J calls and clone size are those listed in that table; D and trimming were worked out from the DNA. The sample yields 450,000 to 500,000 clones; 70% to 80% were counted once. Together, the top ten hold approximately 12% of the sample.

Its CDR3 holds 12 amino acids, cysteine through phenylalanine. Only CDR3 DNA is held: 36 bases, read in frame from base 1. The germline V gene (reference sequence) supplies CDR1 PRHDT and CDR2 FYEKMQ. Trimming takes 4 bases from V and 8 bases from J, and the germline ends sit 11 bases apart. As regards this clone: This clone's antigen is unknown. Base qualities are not provided; no much larger clone lies one nucleotide away.

The donors were healthy, HIV-negative adults with no recently reported acute infections or vaccinations. All donors were Caucasian adults living in Nashville, Tennessee, USA. In the unsorted samples, roughly 90 million PBMCs were counted, and genomic DNA was extracted using the QIAamp DNA Blood Mini kit. Blood was obtained by leukapheresis, after which PBMCs were separated by Ficoll-Histopaque density gradient centrifugation and cryopreserved in liquid nitrogen vapor phase. The specimen sequenced was PBMCs. The chain is assembled from TRBV13 and TRBJ1-1; D gene: possibly TRBD1, on 6 matching bases. This TCR was sampled from a woman aged 40 to 50 in good health. Some clones in this sample may be carry-over from other donors' samples. The CDR3 has the sequence CASSSWGGEAFF. DNA sequence: TGTGCCAGCAGCTCATGGGGGGGCGAAGCTTTCTTT.